This is a list of T cell receptor beta chains from one sample in a study of cytomegalovirus exposure and HLA in healthy donors. Using immunoSEQ multiplex PCR, the repertoire was profiled, and TCRdb retains in-frame clones only, with some absent. Among under 150,000 clones listed, approximately 80% were seen once. The sequenced material came from PBMCs. These TCRs come from a male donor in good health and CMV-seronegative. Each CDR3 is given with its conserved first and last residue. Each record gives: CDR3 protein, CDR3 DNA, V gene, clone size, CDR3 length, J gene, D gene. A D gene is named only where the DNA matches it firmly. A clone size is listed for some rows: how often the clone was seen (once, few, many), or a class if it is expanded.

cdr3_aa: CASSSDWEAFF
cdr3_nt: TGTGCCAGCAGTTCTGACTGGGAAGCTTTCTTT
v_call: TRBV6-5
clone_size: -
cdr3_length: 11
j_call: TRBJ1-1
d_call: -

cdr3_aa: CASSAQDNEQFF
cdr3_nt: TGTGCCAGCAGCGCTCAGGACAATGAGCAGTTCTTC
v_call: TRBV5-6
clone_size: -
cdr3_length: 12
j_call: TRBJ2-1
d_call: -

cdr3_aa: CSADYGTSGDEQYF
cdr3_nt: TGCAGCGCTGACTACGGGACTAGCGGGGACGAGCAGTACTTC
v_call: TRBV29-1
clone_size: -
cdr3_length: 14
j_call: TRBJ2-7
d_call: TRBD2

cdr3_aa: CATTPERGRTGELFF
cdr3_nt: TGTGCCACCACCCCTGAGCGGGGGAGGACCGGGGAGCTGTTTTTT
v_call: TRBV19
clone_size: -
cdr3_length: 15
j_call: TRBJ2-2
d_call: TRBD2

cdr3_aa: CATRQELLYNSPLHF
cdr3_nt: TGTGCCACTAGACAGGAGCTCCTTTATAATTCACCCCTCCACTTT
v_call: TRBV6-1
clone_size: -
cdr3_length: 15
j_call: TRBJ1-6
d_call: -

cdr3_aa: CASSLGGSTEAFF
cdr3_nt: TGTGCCAGCAGCTTGGGAGGGAGCACTGAAGCTTTCTTT
v_call: TRBV5-4
clone_size: -
cdr3_length: 13
j_call: TRBJ1-1
d_call: -

cdr3_aa: CASSQARGEGNTEAFF
cdr3_nt: TGTGCCAGCAGCCAGGCCCGAGGGGAGGGGAACACTGAAGCTTTCTTT
v_call: TRBV7-8
clone_size: -
cdr3_length: 16
j_call: TRBJ1-1
d_call: -

cdr3_aa: CASSTGQGADSPLHF
cdr3_nt: TGTGCCAGCAGCACGGGACAGGGGGCCGATTCACCCCTCCACTTT
v_call: TRBV5-4
clone_size: few
cdr3_length: 15
j_call: TRBJ1-6
d_call: TRBD1

cdr3_aa: CASSPGQGGYEQYF
cdr3_nt: TGTGCCAGCAGTCCCGGACAGGGTGGATACGAGCAGTACTTC
v_call: TRBV7-9
clone_size: once
cdr3_length: 14
j_call: TRBJ2-7
d_call: TRBD1

cdr3_aa: CASSQERDLNTEAFF
cdr3_nt: TGCGCCAGCAGCCAAGAGAGGGACTTGAACACTGAAGCTTTCTTT
v_call: TRBV4-3
clone_size: -
cdr3_length: 15
j_call: TRBJ1-1
d_call: -

cdr3_aa: CASSSRDSNQPQHF
cdr3_nt: TGTGCCAGCAGCTCACGGGACTCAAATCAGCCCCAGCATTTT
v_call: TRBV5-4
clone_size: once
cdr3_length: 14
j_call: TRBJ1-5
d_call: -

cdr3_aa: CASSFQGVTEAFF
cdr3_nt: TGCGCCAGCAGCTTTCAGGGGGTAACTGAAGCTTTCTTT
v_call: TRBV5-1
clone_size: once
cdr3_length: 13
j_call: TRBJ1-1
d_call: TRBD1

cdr3_aa: CASSPQAASGANVLTF
cdr3_nt: TGCGCCAGCAGCCCCCAGGCCGCTTCTGGGGCCAACGTCCTGACTTTC
v_call: TRBV4-3
clone_size: -
cdr3_length: 16
j_call: TRBJ2-6
d_call: -

cdr3_aa: CSVEFAGQGTETQYF
cdr3_nt: TGCAGCGTTGAATTTGCGGGACAGGGCACAGAGACCCAGTACTTC
v_call: TRBV29-1
clone_size: -
cdr3_length: 15
j_call: TRBJ2-5
d_call: TRBD1

cdr3_aa: CASTVAGGVYEQYF
cdr3_nt: TGTGCCAGCACCGTAGCGGGGGGGGTATACGAGCAGTACTTC
v_call: TRBV7-2
clone_size: -
cdr3_length: 14
j_call: TRBJ2-7
d_call: TRBD2

cdr3_aa: CASSRNAGETQYF
cdr3_nt: TGTGCCAGCAGCCGCAATGCGGGAGAGACCCAGTACTTC
v_call: TRBV6-1
clone_size: few
cdr3_length: 13
j_call: TRBJ2-5
d_call: -

cdr3_aa: CASSFAGALSYNEQFF
cdr3_nt: TGTGCCAGCAGTTTCGCTGGGGCCCTCTCCTACAATGAGCAGTTCTTC
v_call: TRBV27
clone_size: -
cdr3_length: 16
j_call: TRBJ2-1
d_call: -

cdr3_aa: CAIREQGDNQPQHF
cdr3_nt: TGTGCCATCAGGGAACAGGGAGACAATCAGCCCCAGCATTTT
v_call: TRBV10-3
clone_size: once
cdr3_length: 14
j_call: TRBJ1-5
d_call: -

cdr3_aa: CASSEGGGYEQYF
cdr3_nt: TGTGCCAGCAGCGAAGGGGGGGGCTACGAGCAGTACTTC
v_call: TRBV5-6
clone_size: -
cdr3_length: 13
j_call: TRBJ2-7
d_call: -

cdr3_aa: CAWEADRNQPQHF
cdr3_nt: TGTGCCTGGGAGGCAGACCGCAATCAGCCCCAGCATTTT
v_call: TRBV30
clone_size: -
cdr3_length: 13
j_call: TRBJ1-5
d_call: -

cdr3_aa: CASSARGGMTEAFF
cdr3_nt: TGTGCCAGCAGCGCCCGGGGTGGGATGACTGAAGCTTTCTTT
v_call: TRBV6-6
clone_size: -
cdr3_length: 14
j_call: TRBJ1-1
d_call: -

cdr3_aa: CASSQAQTGSWTEAFF
cdr3_nt: TGCGCCAGCAGCCAAGCTCAAACAGGGAGTTGGACTGAAGCTTTCTTT
v_call: TRBV4-3
clone_size: -
cdr3_length: 16
j_call: TRBJ1-1
d_call: -

cdr3_aa: CASSLDRGGAGGGYTF
cdr3_nt: TGTGCCAGCAGCTTGGATCGAGGAGGTGCCGGGGGTGGCTACACCTTC
v_call: TRBV7-2
clone_size: -
cdr3_length: 16
j_call: TRBJ1-2
d_call: -

cdr3_aa: CASSTQQGDRSTEAFF
cdr3_nt: TGTGCCAGCAGCACGCAACAGGGAGACCGGTCCACTGAAGCTTTCTTT
v_call: TRBV9
clone_size: -
cdr3_length: 16
j_call: TRBJ1-1
d_call: -

cdr3_aa: CASKWDSGDYEQYF
cdr3_nt: TGTGCCAGCAAGTGGGATAGCGGGGATTACGAGCAGTACTTC
v_call: TRBV2
clone_size: -
cdr3_length: 14
j_call: TRBJ2-7
d_call: TRBD2

cdr3_aa: CASSSAYQETQYF
cdr3_nt: TGTGCCAGCAGCTCAGCGTACCAAGAGACCCAGTACTTC
v_call: TRBV5-4
clone_size: -
cdr3_length: 13
j_call: TRBJ2-5
d_call: -

cdr3_aa: CASSLFGLAGGGGTDTQYF
cdr3_nt: TGTGCCAGCAGTTTATTCGGACTAGCGGGGGGTGGGGGCACAGATACGCAGTATTTT
v_call: TRBV27
clone_size: -
cdr3_length: 19
j_call: TRBJ2-3
d_call: TRBD2

cdr3_aa: CASRSTGNTEAFF
cdr3_nt: TGTGCCAGCAGGTCGACAGGGAACACTGAAGCTTTCTTT
v_call: TRBV6-5
clone_size: -
cdr3_length: 13
j_call: TRBJ1-1
d_call: -

cdr3_aa: CASSPFGGKGSYNEQFF
cdr3_nt: TGCGCCAGCAGCCCCTTTGGGGGGAAAGGGTCCTACAATGAGCAGTTCTTC
v_call: TRBV5-1
clone_size: -
cdr3_length: 17
j_call: TRBJ2-1
d_call: -

cdr3_aa: CAWELGARYGYTF
cdr3_nt: TGTGCCTGGGAACTGGGGGCAAGATATGGCTACACCTTC
v_call: TRBV30
clone_size: -
cdr3_length: 13
j_call: TRBJ1-2
d_call: -

cdr3_aa: CASSALSLREAFF
cdr3_nt: TGTGCCAGCAGCGCCCTTTCGCTTAGAGAAGCTTTCTTT
v_call: TRBV11-2
clone_size: few
cdr3_length: 13
j_call: TRBJ1-1
d_call: -

cdr3_aa: CASSSPGTGATYEQYF
cdr3_nt: TGTGCCAGTAGTTCCCCCGGGACAGGGGCCACCTACGAGCAGTACTTC
v_call: TRBV19
clone_size: few
cdr3_length: 16
j_call: TRBJ2-7
d_call: TRBD1

cdr3_aa: CASSQDRDQPQHF
cdr3_nt: TGTGCCAGCAGCCAAGATCGTGATCAGCCCCAGCATTTT
v_call: TRBV4-2
clone_size: few
cdr3_length: 13
j_call: TRBJ1-5
d_call: -

cdr3_aa: CASSIAWVPGAPLHF
cdr3_nt: TGTGCCAGTAGTATAGCATGGGTCCCGGGGGCACCCCTCCACTTT
v_call: TRBV19
clone_size: -
cdr3_length: 15
j_call: TRBJ1-6
d_call: -

cdr3_aa: CASSLNQGFNNEQFF
cdr3_nt: TGTGCCAGCAGCTTAAACCAGGGGTTCAACAATGAGCAGTTCTTC
v_call: TRBV7-2
clone_size: once
cdr3_length: 15
j_call: TRBJ2-1
d_call: -

cdr3_aa: CASSLAQGEAFF
cdr3_nt: TGCGCCAGCAGCTTGGCCCAGGGTGAAGCTTTCTTT
v_call: TRBV5-1
clone_size: once
cdr3_length: 12
j_call: TRBJ1-1
d_call: -

cdr3_aa: CASSAQGYDGYTF
cdr3_nt: TGTGCCAGCAGCGCACAGGGATATGATGGCTACACCTTC
v_call: TRBV7-9
clone_size: -
cdr3_length: 13
j_call: TRBJ1-2
d_call: -

cdr3_aa: CAWSDTGGGYTF
cdr3_nt: TGTGCCTGGAGTGATACCGGGGGTGGCTACACCTTC
v_call: TRBV30
clone_size: -
cdr3_length: 12
j_call: TRBJ1-2
d_call: -

cdr3_aa: CASSQEVREGTDTQYF
cdr3_nt: TGCGCCAGCAGCCAAGAGGTCCGAGAGGGCACAGATACGCAGTATTTT
v_call: TRBV4-3
clone_size: -
cdr3_length: 16
j_call: TRBJ2-3
d_call: -

cdr3_aa: CASSLAGVEQFF
cdr3_nt: TGTGCCAGCAGCTTAGCAGGGGTTGAGCAGTTCTTC
v_call: TRBV7-2
clone_size: once
cdr3_length: 12
j_call: TRBJ2-1
d_call: -

cdr3_aa: CASSLGLAGANEQFF
cdr3_nt: TGTGCCAGCAGCTTAGGACTAGCGGGGGCCAATGAGCAGTTCTTC
v_call: TRBV11-2
clone_size: -
cdr3_length: 15
j_call: TRBJ2-1
d_call: TRBD2

cdr3_aa: CASSQDQGGYEAFF
cdr3_nt: TGCGCCAGCAGCCAAGATCAGGGGGGATATGAAGCTTTCTTT
v_call: TRBV4-3
clone_size: few
cdr3_length: 14
j_call: TRBJ1-1
d_call: TRBD1

cdr3_aa: CASSSWDSNTEAFF
cdr3_nt: TGTGCCAGCAGCTCCTGGGACTCTAACACTGAAGCTTTCTTT
v_call: TRBV5-4
clone_size: -
cdr3_length: 14
j_call: TRBJ1-1
d_call: -

cdr3_aa: CAWSVWASGGPEQFF
cdr3_nt: TGTGCCTGGAGTGTATGGGCTAGCGGGGGGCCGGAGCAGTTCTTC
v_call: TRBV30
clone_size: few
cdr3_length: 15
j_call: TRBJ2-1
d_call: TRBD2

cdr3_aa: CASSQRQVGYQPQHF
cdr3_nt: TGTGCCAGCAGTCAACGACAGGTGGGGTATCAGCCCCAGCATTTT
v_call: TRBV6-6
clone_size: once
cdr3_length: 15
j_call: TRBJ1-5
d_call: -

cdr3_aa: CATGELNTEAFF
cdr3_nt: TGTGCCACCGGAGAGTTGAACACTGAAGCTTTCTTT
v_call: TRBV15
clone_size: -
cdr3_length: 12
j_call: TRBJ1-1
d_call: -

cdr3_aa: CASSIGWARFF
cdr3_nt: TGTGCCAGTAGTATAGGGTGGGCTCGGTTCTTC
v_call: TRBV19
clone_size: -
cdr3_length: 11
j_call: TRBJ2-1
d_call: -

cdr3_aa: CASSLSVGGNQPQHF
cdr3_nt: TGTGCCAGCAGCTTATCTGTCGGCGGGAATCAGCCCCAGCATTTT
v_call: TRBV7-9
clone_size: -
cdr3_length: 15
j_call: TRBJ1-5
d_call: -

cdr3_aa: CASSERVGDSGNTIYF
cdr3_nt: TGTGCCAGCAGCGAGCGGGTCGGGGACTCTGGAAACACCATATATTTT
v_call: TRBV9
clone_size: -
cdr3_length: 16
j_call: TRBJ1-3
d_call: -

cdr3_aa: CASSFQDGEIEAFF
cdr3_nt: TGTGCCAGCAGCTTTCAGGACGGGGAAATTGAAGCTTTCTTT
v_call: TRBV11-1
clone_size: -
cdr3_length: 14
j_call: TRBJ1-1
d_call: -

cdr3_aa: CASSLEGTGGAGANVLTF
cdr3_nt: TGCGCCAGCAGCTTGGAAGGGACAGGGGGCGCTGGGGCCAACGTCCTGACTTTC
v_call: TRBV5-1
clone_size: few
cdr3_length: 18
j_call: TRBJ2-6
d_call: TRBD1

cdr3_aa: CASTLLAGGPGSYNEQFF
cdr3_nt: TGTGCCAGCACCCTACTAGCGGGGGGCCCCGGCTCCTACAATGAGCAGTTCTTC
v_call: TRBV7-6
clone_size: few
cdr3_length: 18
j_call: TRBJ2-1
d_call: TRBD2

cdr3_aa: CASSLDGGQVRTGELFF
cdr3_nt: TGTGCCAGCAGCTTAGACGGGGGACAGGTTAGAACCGGGGAGCTGTTTTTT
v_call: TRBV11-2
clone_size: -
cdr3_length: 17
j_call: TRBJ2-2
d_call: TRBD1

cdr3_aa: CASSVAGDRTYEQYF
cdr3_nt: TGTGCCAGCAGCGTAGCCGGCGACAGGACCTACGAGCAGTACTTC
v_call: TRBV9
clone_size: -
cdr3_length: 15
j_call: TRBJ2-7
d_call: -

cdr3_aa: CASNQDGTGIYGYTF
cdr3_nt: TGCGCCAGCAATCAAGACGGGACAGGCATCTATGGCTACACCTTC
v_call: TRBV5-1
clone_size: -
cdr3_length: 15
j_call: TRBJ1-2
d_call: TRBD1

cdr3_aa: CASSVAASGGGVKQYF
cdr3_nt: TGTGCCAGCAGCGTAGCGGCTTCAGGGGGTGGTGTGAAGCAGTACTTC
v_call: TRBV9
clone_size: -
cdr3_length: 16
j_call: TRBJ2-7
d_call: TRBD1

cdr3_aa: CASSSGGIGETQYF
cdr3_nt: TGTGCCAGCAGCTCCGGGGGGATTGGAGAGACCCAGTACTTC
v_call: TRBV9
clone_size: few
cdr3_length: 14
j_call: TRBJ2-5
d_call: TRBD2

cdr3_aa: CASSEFPRRTEAFF
cdr3_nt: TGCGCCAGCAGTGAGTTCCCCCGGCGGACTGAAGCTTTCTTT
v_call: TRBV10-2
clone_size: -
cdr3_length: 14
j_call: TRBJ1-1
d_call: -

cdr3_aa: CAISADREKNQPQHF
cdr3_nt: TGTGCCATCAGTGCTGACAGGGAAAAAAATCAGCCCCAGCATTTT
v_call: TRBV10-3
clone_size: -
cdr3_length: 15
j_call: TRBJ1-5
d_call: TRBD1